This T cell receptor (beta chain) is from a study of T cells in Graves' hyperthyroidism and ophthalmopathy. This clonotype was observed at least ten times. Its antigen is not known. Points from the study as a whole: The model anticipated ophthalmopathy a median about six months pre-onset.

RNA transcripts gave rise to amplified TCR beta CDR3 regions. With the HTBI primer set, the TCR CDR3 went through a first round of RT-PCR. Each CDR3 protein is one row after TCRdb ran MiXCR on the multiplex PCR reads. The table has fewer than 550,000 distinct CDR3 sequences, less than 25% seen once. The V and J ends lost 2 bases and 6 bases, in that order; junction bases with no gene match: 10. This CDR3 has 15 residues. Per the germline V gene, CDR1 is SGHRS and CDR2 is YFSETQ. Thyroid ultrasound, orbital computed tomography, clinical symptoms, and serum thyroxine and TRAb underpinned diagnoses. Specimen: blood. The source of this sequence is a woman aged 30 to 39 with Graves' ophthalmopathy. The J gene is TRBJ1-2, the V gene TRBV5-1; 7 bases are a match to TRBD1. The CDR3 loop reads CASSFRAGDSDGYTF. The CDR3 DNA is TGCGCCAGCAGCTTCCGGGCAGGGGACAGTGATGGCTACACCTTC.